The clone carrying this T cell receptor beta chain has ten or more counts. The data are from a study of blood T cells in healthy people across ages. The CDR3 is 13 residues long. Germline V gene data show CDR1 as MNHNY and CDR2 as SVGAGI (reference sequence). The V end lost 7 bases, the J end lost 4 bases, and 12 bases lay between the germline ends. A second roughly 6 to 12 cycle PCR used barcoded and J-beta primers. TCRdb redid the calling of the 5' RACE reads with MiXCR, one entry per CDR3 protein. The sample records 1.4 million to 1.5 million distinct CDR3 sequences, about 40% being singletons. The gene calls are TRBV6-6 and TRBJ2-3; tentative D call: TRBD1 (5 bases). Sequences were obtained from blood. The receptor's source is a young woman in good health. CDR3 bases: TGTGCCAGCATGGGGCTAGTGGCAGATACGCAGTATTTT. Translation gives CASMGLVADTQYF.